The 8 T cell receptor beta chains listed next were all sequenced from one sample in a study of preoperative IRX-2 immunotherapy in early breast cancer. The protocol was immunoSEQ multiplex PCR, while the TCRdb copy is restricted to in-frame clones and leaves out a portion. Of about 43,000 clones listed, about 95% are singletons. The treatment here: preoperative locoregional IRX-2 cytokine immunotherapy. This specimen consisted of tumor tissue, obtained after IRX-2 immunotherapy. The source of these receptors is a human donor with breast cancer.

The J gene is TRBJ2-3, the V gene TRBV7-2, with a tentative D call TRBD2 (5 bases). This CDR3 is 15 amino acids long. The germline CDR1 and CDR2 sequences are SGHTA and FQGNSA. V was cut by 4 bases and J by 5 bases, with 16 bases left in between. The CDR3 sequence: CASSSSRAAGDTQYF. DNA of the CDR3: TGTGCCAGCAGCTCGTCTCGAGCGGCCGGAGATACGCAGTATTTT.

The chain is built from TRBV2 and TRBJ2-3; D gene unclear. The V gene's germline CDR1 is SNHLY and CDR2 FYNNEI. CDR3 size: 14 residues. The V end was cut by 7 bases, the J end by 0 bases, with 11 bases between. The DNA for the CDR3 is TGTGCCAGCAAACCAGACGCTAGCACAGATACGCAGTATTTT. Translation gives CASKPDASTDTQYF.

This chain joins TRBV5-8 and TRBJ2-7; 8 bases are shared with TRBD1. The germline V gene has CDR1 SGHTS and CDR2 YDEGEE. This CDR3 has 14 amino acids. V lost 4 bases, J lost 5 bases, and 8 bases stayed unmatched. The CDR3 DNA follows: TGTGCCAGCAGCCGGGGCAGGGGGCTCGACGAGCAGTACTTC. This translates into CASSRGRGLDEQYF.

This chain connects TRBV27 to TRBJ2-1; TRBD2 agrees at 8 bases. Germline trimming cut 6 bases from V and 15 bases from J; bases unmatched to any gene: 10. Germline CDR1 MNHEY, CDR2 SMNVEV (reference sequence). The CDR3 is made up of 12 amino acids. The CDR3 sequence: CASSLGTSERFF. The DNA of the CDR3 is TGTGCCAGCAGCCTAGGGACTAGTGAGAGGTTCTTC.

The gene calls are TRBV10-3 and TRBJ2-1; a possible D gene is TRBD2 (6 bases). In germline, CDR1 is ENHRY, CDR2 SYGVKD. Trimming removed 10 bases from V and 5 bases from J, with 15 bases in between. CDR3 size: 13 residues. This CDR3 reads CATAGTLNNEQFF. The CDR3 DNA follows: TGTGCCACGGCCGGGACTCTTAACAATGAGCAGTTCTTC.

The genes are TRBV11-3 and TRBJ2-5; the match to TRBD1 covers 8 bases. V dropped 6 bases and J dropped 5; count of bases not matched to a gene: 5. This CDR3 contains 13 residues. Germline V gene data show CDR1 as SGHNT and CDR2 as YENEEA. In nucleotides, the CDR3 is TGTGCCAGCAGTTCGACAGGGGCGGAGACCCAGTACTTC. Translation: CASSSTGAETQYF.

This chain uses TRBV9 with TRBJ2-4; the D gene is possibly TRBD2 (7 bases). V was shortened by 4 bases and J by 0 bases, with 20 bases between the two germline ends. Germline CDR1 and CDR2: SGDLS and YYNGEE. CDR3 length: 18 residues. The CDR3 DNA reads TGTGCCAGCAGCCCAGGGCGGGAGAGGGGGGGAGCCAAAAACATTCAGTACTTC. Protein product: CASSPGRERGGAKNIQYF.

The chain couples TRBV4-1 to TRBJ2-1; D is tentatively TRBD1 or TRBD2 (5 bases each). Germline V gives CDR1 MGHRA, CDR2 YSYEKL. The CDR3 is 15 amino acids. V was clipped by 1 base and J by 2 bases, with 9 bases between them. The CDR3 DNA reads as TGCGCCAGCAGCCAAGTTGGGGGAACCTACAATGAGCAGTTCTTC. Its translation is CASSQVGGTYNEQFF.